This T cell receptor (beta chain) stems from a study of cytomegalovirus exposure and HLA in healthy donors. The study ran its PCR with 60 Vbeta and 13 Jbeta primers. Method: immunoSEQ multiplex PCR; TCRdb's copy keeps in-frame clones and lacks some. The sample holds about 130,000 clones. V shed 2 bases and J shed 4 bases, with 20 bases lying between them. CDR3 length equals 17 residues. In germline, CDR1 is SGHAT, CDR2 FQNNGV. In the case of this clone: Its cognate antigen is unknown.

Findings and limits, study-wide: Analysis was carried out at a later point, and it linked a missense DCLRE1C variant to TCR beta V- and J-gene trimming. Later analysis found that TCR beta chains associated with HLA were more clonally expanded than other, equally common chains. In a later analysis, several top co-occurrence clusters appeared linked to parvovirus B19, influenza, CMV and Epstein-Barr virus. Analyses of presence/absence relied on an assumption of roughly uniform sequencing depth across donors.

This sequence originates from a woman in her sixties in good health and CMV-seronegative. The chain links TRBV11-2 to TRBJ1-1, with D tentatively TRBD1 (5 bases). Sequencing was carried out using PBMCs. CDR3 residues: CASSLNPYLMGGTEAFF. In DNA form, the CDR3 reads TGTGCCAGCAGCTTAAATCCCTACCTGATGGGGGGCACTGAAGCTTTCTTT.